This TCR beta chain was profiled in a study of blood T cell repertoires in COVID-19. Study in general: Whether acute or convalescent, the COVID-19 samples came from the United States, Italy and Spain. T cells, B-cell-depleted T cells, or PBMCs provided the cDNA or gDNA that served as material.

Original methodology: Counts of nucleated cells, estimated from reference gene primer amplification, were obtained. Using immunoSEQ multiplex PCR, the repertoire was profiled, and TCRdb retains in-frame clones only, with some absent. V, J and clone size derive from that table, while D and trimming were established from the DNA sequence. The sample contains around 13,000 clones, roughly 88% of which appear only once. The CDR3 spans 13 residues. The germline gives CDR1 SGHRS, CDR2 YFSETQ. V shed 1 base and J 11 bases; nucleotides not matched to a gene: 6. J is TRBJ2-7 and V is TRBV5-1; 10 bases line up with TRBD2. The material sequenced was peripheral blood. This TCR was recovered from a human donor in a cohort sampled during active COVID-19. The CDR3 is CASSLLASGSKYF. CDR3 sequence (DNA): TGCGCCAGCAGCTTGTTGGCTAGCGGGAGCAAGTACTTC.